This TCR beta chain was identified during a study of T cell changes during pregnancy in multiple sclerosis. Germline V CDR1 and CDR2: MDHEN, SYDVKM. The junction had 21 bases not matched to a gene; V was cut back by 8 bases and J by 8 bases. This CDR3 is built from 18 residues. The data were produced by immunoSEQ multiplex PCR, yet TCRdb's version contains in-frame clones alone and is incomplete. The table has about 47,000 clones, 90% to 95% seen once. The gene calls are TRBV28 and TRBJ2-3, with 11 bases matching TRBD2. The sequence came from a female donor with multiple sclerosis, enrolled in a pregnancy study. The specimen was peripheral blood, collected in the third trimester of pregnancy. The CDR3 coding sequence is TGTGCCAGCCAAAGGGGGAGACTAGCGGGAATTATCCCCCCTACGCAGTATTTT. Its protein is CASQRGRLAGIIPPTQYF.